These 32 T cell receptor beta chains originate from one sample sequenced in a study of cytomegalovirus exposure and HLA in healthy donors (TCRdb year 2017). Library method: the immunoSEQ multiplex PCR assay. TCRdb took this table from immuneACCESS and kept in-frame rearrangements with V and J called. Such tables lack part of the clones; where checked against another copy, unresolved V genes explain under half of the gap, and the rest is unexplained. This sample gives some 140,000 clones in total; 80% to 90% of them show up just once. Together, the top ten hold around 1.4% of the sample. Specimen: PBMCs. These receptors all come from a woman aged 25 to 39 in good health and CMV-seronegative.

The chain joins TRBV28 to TRBJ2-2, with 9 nucleotides matching TRBD2. The CDR3 consists of 15 residues. Germline loops: CDR1 MDHEN, CDR2 SYDVKM. Trimming removed 1 base from V and 5 bases from J; junction bases left unmatched: 2. The CDR3 here is CASSLSGLATGELFF. For the CDR3, the DNA is TGTGCCAGCAGTTTATCGGGACTAGCTACCGGGGAGCTGTTTTTT.

There are a few counts of this clone. This sequence joins TRBV18 and TRBJ1-4; no reliable D call. This CDR3 contains 14 residues. V shed 2 bases and J shed 7 bases, with 11 bases lying between them. CDR1 and CDR2 (germline): KGHSH, LQKENI. The CDR3 DNA reads TGTGCCAGCTCACCAAATCGGGAGGGTGAAAAACTGTTTTTT. Translating it yields CASSPNREGEKLFF.

The V and J genes are TRBV2 and TRBJ2-7; TRBD1 matches 8 bases. The CDR3 contains 16 residues. Germline CDR1 and CDR2: SNHLY and FYNNEI. With 3 bases clipped from V and 0 bases from J, the junction kept 7 bases outside the gene matches. This CDR3 reads CASSEDRDSPSYEQYF. The CDR3, as DNA: TGTGCCAGCAGTGAGGACAGGGATTCCCCCTCCTACGAGCAGTACTTC.

The chain has TRBV19 and TRBJ2-1; no firm D call. The V gene lost 5 bases and the J gene lost 2 bases, with 4 bases spanning the gap. The CDR3 loop spans 12 amino acids. In germline, CDR1 is LNHDA, CDR2 SQIVND (reference sequence). The CDR3 DNA follows: TGTGCCAGTAGTTCTGCCTACAATGAGCAGTTCTTC. This sequence encodes CASSSAYNEQFF.

V is TRBV29-1 and J is TRBJ2-7; possible D gene TRBD1, 5 bases. The CDR3 loop spans 11 amino acids. Between the trimmed V and J ends, which lost 6 bases and 6 bases, there was a span of 12 bases. Germline CDR1 SQVTM, CDR2 ANQGSEA. The CDR3 protein is CSVDRGSEQYF. The CDR3 region has the DNA TGCAGCGTCGACAGAGGTAGCGAGCAGTACTTC.

The gene calls are TRBV6-1 and TRBJ2-5, with D tentatively TRBD1 (6 bases). The V end was cut by 4 bases, the J end by 6 bases, with 15 bases between. Germline V gene sequence: CDR1 MNHNS, CDR2 SASEGT. This CDR3 is built from 14 residues. CDR3 protein: CASSVVGQGQTQYF. CDR3 DNA sequence: TGTGCCAGCAGTGTTGTGGGGCAGGGGCAGACCCAGTACTTC.

The J gene is TRBJ2-2, the V gene TRBV27, with a weak D call TRBD2 (7 bases). The germline gives CDR1 MNHEY, CDR2 SMNVEV (reference sequence). Trimming cost V 3 bases and J 3 bases, with 11 bases left between them. This CDR3 has 15 amino acids. The CDR3 protein is CASSFGGAYTGELFF. CDR3 nucleotides: TGTGCCAGCAGTTTTGGGGGGGCCTACACCGGGGAGCTGTTTTTT.

The rearrangement links TRBV4-3 to TRBJ2-7, with a weak D call TRBD2 (5 bases). This CDR3 comprises 13 residues. Trimming took off 0 bases at V and 3 bases at J, with 6 bases between the two ends. Germline V lookup: CDR1 LGHNA, CDR2 YSLEER. The CDR3 protein is CASSQEAGYEQYF. DNA for the CDR3: TGCGCCAGCAGCCAAGAGGCGGGCTACGAGCAGTACTTC.

This chain links TRBV5-1 with TRBJ2-1, with TRBD2 matching over 15 bases. Germline CDR1 SGHRS, CDR2 YFSETQ. This CDR3 contains 17 residues. J was trimmed by 4 bases and V by 2 bases; bases with no gene match: 4. CDR3 in amino acids: CASSLGLAGGPYNEQFF. CDR3 bases: TGCGCCAGCAGCTTAGGACTAGCGGGGGGGCCTTACAATGAGCAGTTCTTC.

This chain connects TRBV10-3 to TRBJ1-3, with no clear D. Trimming shortened V by 8 bases and J by 4 bases, and 12 bases separated the two germline ends. The CDR3 has 13 residues. Germline CDR1 ENHRY, CDR2 SYGVKD. CDR3 coding DNA: TGTGCCATCCTCGAGCCCCCCGGAAACACCATATATTTT. This translates into CAILEPPGNTIYF.

V usage is TRBV15 and J usage is TRBJ1-5; possibly TRBD1 for D (5 bases). Germline V gene lookup returns CDR1 LNHNV and CDR2 YYDKDF (reference sequence). CDR3 length: 17 amino acids. V was trimmed by 3 bases and J by 0 bases, leaving 15 bases between them. In DNA, the CDR3 is TGTGCCACCAGCAGTGCAACCGGGACTTATAGCAATCAGCCCCAGCATTTT. Translating it yields CATSSATGTYSNQPQHF. The full variable domain, its missing parts supplied by reference TRBV15 and TRBJ1-5, is DAMVIQNPRYQVTQFGKPVTLSCSQTLNHNVMYWYQQKSSQAPKLLFHYYDKDFNNEADTPDNFQSRRPNTSFCFLDIRSPGLGDTAMYLCATSSATGTYSNQPQHFGDGTRLSIL.

The rearrangement joins TRBV29-1 to TRBJ2-1, with 11 bases matching TRBD2. CDR1 and CDR2 from the germline V gene are SQVTM and ANQGSEA. The CDR3 is 18 amino acids. V shed 1 base, J shed 4 bases, and the junction held 12 bases outside the gene matches. Here the CDR3 reads CSVEVFYIAGGQYNEQFF. Here the CDR3 DNA reads TGCAGCGTTGAAGTCTTTTACATAGCGGGGGGGCAGTACAATGAGCAGTTCTTC.

V is TRBV11-2 and J is TRBJ1-2, with no clear D. This CDR3 contains 15 residues. V was trimmed by 1 base and J by 4 bases, leaving 13 bases between them. Per germline, CDR1 SGHAT and CDR2 FQNNGV. CDR3 sequence (DNA): TGTGCCAGCAGCTTAGTTACCGGGAAGAGCTATGGCTACACCTTC. Translation gives CASSLVTGKSYGYTF. The whole variable domain, remainder taken from reference TRBV11-2 and TRBJ1-2, is EAGVAQSPRYKIIEKRQSVAFWCNPISGHATLYWYQQILGQGPKLLIQFQNNGVVDDSQLPKDRFSAERLKGVDSTLKIQPAKLEDSAVYLCASSLVTGKSYGYTFGSGTRLTVV.

The chain joins TRBV2 to TRBJ2-3; 9 bases are shared with TRBD2. After removal of 3 bases from V and 0 bases from J, the junction contained 4 bases not matched to a gene. This CDR3 is 16 amino acids long. Germline lookup yields CDR1 SNHLY and CDR2 FYNNEI. The CDR3 region is CASSEGSGGSTDTQYF. The CDR3 DNA is TGTGCCAGCAGTGAGGGTAGCGGGGGTAGCACAGATACGCAGTATTTT.

This clone has a handful of counts. J is TRBJ1-5 and V is TRBV6-4, with D maybe TRBD1 (5 bases). The CDR3 sequence is 16 residues long. Deletions cut 0 bases from V and 6 bases from J, with 15 bases between. Germline-derived CDR1 and CDR2 are MRHNA and SNTAGT. For the CDR3, the DNA is TGTGCCAGCAGTGACTCGACAGAGAGGAGGGGTCAGCCCCAGCATTTT. This translates into CASSDSTERRGQPQHF.

The chain recombines TRBV4-2 with TRBJ1-5, with D unclear. This CDR3 has 15 amino acids. V shed 1 base and J shed 7 bases, with 14 bases lying between them. Germline CDR1 LGHNA, CDR2 YNFKEQ. DNA of the CDR3: TGTGCCAGCAGCCAAGGGTTGGGGAGGAGGCAGCCCCAGCATTTT. It translates to CASSQGLGRRQPQHF.

The V call is TRBV4-3, the J call TRBJ2-7; D not certain. Trimming left V 0 bases short and J 3 bases short, with 12 bases between. This CDR3 is built from 15 residues. CDR1 and CDR2 from the germline V gene are LGHNA and YSLEER. The CDR3 DNA follows: TGCGCCAGCAGCCAAGATTTCAACAATTACTACGAGCAGTACTTC. This codes for CASSQDFNNYYEQYF.

This clone was detected only a few times. The rearrangement uses TRBV9 and TRBJ1-6, with 7 bases identical to TRBD1. This CDR3 spans 17 amino acids. Germline V gene sequence: CDR1 SGDLS, CDR2 YYNGEE. V lost 3 bases, J lost 0 bases, and 6 bases stayed unmatched. The CDR3 reads CASSGAGGGSYNSPLHF. As DNA, the CDR3 is TGTGCCAGCAGCGGAGCAGGGGGTGGCTCCTATAATTCACCCCTCCACTTT.

The CDR3 loop is CASSIAPPNVFYGYTF. CDR3 nucleotide sequence: TGTGCCAGTAGTATAGCCCCACCTAATGTATTCTATGGCTACACCTTC. The V gene is TRBV19, the J gene TRBJ1-2; the D is unclear. The CDR3 sequence is 16 residues long. With 1 base removed from V and 4 bases from J, the gap between germline ends came to 16 bases. In germline, CDR1 is LNHDA, CDR2 SQIVND (reference sequence).

The chain couples TRBV4-1 to TRBJ1-5; 7 nucleotides line up with TRBD1. CDR3 length equals 15 residues. V gave up 1 base and J gave up 2 bases; unmatched junction bases: 2. Germline V gene sequence: CDR1 MGHRA, CDR2 YSYEKL. CDR3 nucleotide sequence: TGCGCCAGCAGCCAAGTAGGGGGCCGCAATCAGCCCCAGCATTTT. Protein sequence: CASSQVGGRNQPQHF.

This rearrangement joins TRBV5-6 to TRBJ2-7, with D tentatively TRBD1 (5 bases). The CDR3 runs 13 residues. Trimming took off 2 bases at V and 3 bases at J, with 9 bases between the two ends. Germline values: CDR1 SGHDT, CDR2 YYEEEE. CDR3 DNA sequence: TGTGCCAGCAGCTTTTTACAGGACTACGAGCAGTACTTC. This codes for CASSFLQDYEQYF.

The V and J genes are TRBV11-2 and TRBJ1-1; 9 positions agree with TRBD1. V gave up 8 bases and J gave up 8 bases; unmatched junction bases: 12. This CDR3 has 14 residues. Germline CDR1 SGHAT, CDR2 FQNNGV. The CDR3 is CASGPWDRDGEAFF. Here the CDR3 DNA reads TGTGCCAGCGGTCCTTGGGACAGGGATGGGGAAGCTTTCTTT.

The chain employs TRBV9 and TRBJ2-7, with 10 nucleotides matching TRBD1. V lost 4 bases, J lost 0 bases, and 13 bases stayed unmatched. Germline loops: CDR1 SGDLS, CDR2 YYNGEE. CDR3 length equals 18 residues. CDR3 sequence: CASSPLPGGQGYSYEQYF. DNA of the CDR3: TGTGCCAGCAGCCCCCTCCCTGGGGGACAGGGGTACTCCTACGAGCAGTACTTC.

This rearrangement joins TRBV27 to TRBJ1-5; 7 bases line up with TRBD1. J gave up 5 bases and V 5 bases, and 6 bases lay outside the gene matches. Germline-derived CDR1 and CDR2 are MNHEY and SMNVEV (reference sequence). This CDR3 has 14 residues. CDR3 residues: CASSTGTEYQPQHF. The CDR3 nucleotides are TGTGCCAGCAGTACCGGGACAGAATATCAGCCCCAGCATTTT.

This chain connects TRBV30 to TRBJ2-2, with 7 bases fitting TRBD1. This CDR3 contains 14 residues. After removal of 4 bases from V and 6 bases from J, the junction contained 8 bases not matched to a gene. Germline assignment: CDR1 GTSNPN and CDR2 SVGIG (reference sequence). CDR3 sequence: CAWNPTGKAGELFF. Here the CDR3 DNA reads TGTGCCTGGAATCCGACAGGGAAGGCCGGGGAGCTGTTTTTT. The full variable domain, rest sourced from reference TRBV30 and TRBJ2-2, is SQTIHQWPATLVQPVGSPLSLECTVEGTSNPNLYWYRQAAGRGLQLLFYSVGIGQISSEVPQNLSASRPQDRQFILSSKKLLLSDSGFYLCAWNPTGKAGELFFGEGSRLTVL.

The chain has TRBV6-1 and TRBJ1-2; the D is unclear. Germline V gene sequence: CDR1 MNHNS, CDR2 SASEGT. This CDR3 region has 14 residues. V was cut by 2 bases and J by 1 base, with 8 bases left in between. The CDR3 bases are TGTGCCAGCAGTGAAACTCTCCATAACTATGGCTACACCTTC. It specifies CASSETLHNYGYTF.

The gene calls are TRBV19 and TRBJ2-3; 9 bases map to TRBD2. The V segment lost 8 bases and the J segment 4 bases; nucleotides outside the gene matches: 7. Germline CDR1 LNHDA, CDR2 SQIVND (reference sequence). The CDR3 spans 14 residues. The CDR3 loop is CASAASGVADTQYF. CDR3 nucleotides: TGTGCCAGTGCCGCTAGCGGGGTCGCAGATACGCAGTATTTT.

This clone was recorded once. The chain links TRBV9 to TRBJ1-2, with TRBD1 as a possible D gene (6 bases). Germline V lookup: CDR1 SGDLS, CDR2 YYNGEE. The CDR3 spans 12 residues. V gave up 6 bases and J gave up 4 bases, with 10 bases separating them. CDR3 nucleotides: TGTGCCAGCAACAGGGTTGGCTATGGCTACACCTTC. Protein sequence: CASNRVGYGYTF.

The V call is TRBV7-2, the J call TRBJ1-5; no clear D. Looked up from germline, CDR1 is SGHTA and CDR2 is FQGNSA. The V end lost 4 bases, the J end lost 1 base, and 11 bases lay between the germline ends. The CDR3 runs 15 residues. This CDR3 is CASSSGGGSNQPQHF. The CDR3 nucleotides read TGTGCCAGCAGCTCCGGAGGAGGGAGCAATCAGCCCCAGCATTTT.

This clone has just a few counts. The chain recombines TRBV19 with TRBJ2-1, with TRBD2 matching 16 bases. V lost 3 bases and J lost 7; bases outside the gene matches: 6. CDR3 length equals 17 residues. The germline V gene has CDR1 LNHDA and CDR2 SQIVND (reference sequence). In DNA form, the CDR3 reads TGTGCCAGTAGTATTGGGACTAGCGGGGGGGCCAGGAATGAGCAGTTCTTC. Translating it yields CASSIGTSGGARNEQFF.

As for this clone: At the DNA level, this CDR3 is encoded by other sequences in the same sample as well. The chain couples TRBV7-9 to TRBJ1-2; 10 bases map to TRBD1. The CDR3 covers 13 residues. The ends lost 3 bases at V and 6 bases at J; junction bases unmatched: 1. The germline gives CDR1 SEHNR, CDR2 FQNEAQ (reference sequence). The CDR3 DNA reads TGTGCCAGCAGCTTGGGACAGGGGAATGGCTACACCTTC. Protein sequence: CASSLGQGNGYTF.

This chain uses TRBV2 with TRBJ1-1, with D unresolved. CDR1 is SNHLY, CDR2 FYNNEI, per germline. The CDR3 runs 14 residues. V gave up 5 bases and J gave up 3 bases, with 13 bases separating them. CDR3 loop: CASSRTNGDTEAFF. As DNA, the CDR3 is TGTGCCAGCAGTCGGACTAATGGGGACACTGAAGCTTTCTTT.